The rows below give T cell receptor beta chains drawn from one sample of a study of cytomegalovirus exposure and HLA in healthy donors. The assay was immunoSEQ multiplex PCR, and TCRdb's table has in-frame clones only and misses some. The sample carries approximately 120,000 clones, 70% to 85% recorded once. The sample taken for sequencing was PBMCs. The receptor set was obtained from a woman aged 40 to 50 in good health and CMV-seropositive. Both conserved end residues are part of each CDR3. Fields, in order: clone size, V gene, D gene, J gene, CDR3 DNA, CDR3 protein. D genes are given only for firm matches. Rows give clone size only sometimes, using once, few, many, or a class for an expanded clone.

NA,TRBV9,NA,TRBJ2-7,TGTGCCAGCAGCTCCGGAGGAGGGGATCCCTACGAGCAGTACTTC,CASSSGGGDPYEQYF
NA,TRBV4-1,TRBD1,TRBJ1-1,TGCGCCAGCAGCCAGACAGGGAAAGAAGCTTTCTTT,CASSQTGKEAFF
NA,TRBV7-2,TRBD2,TRBJ2-5,TGTGCCAGCAGCCAACTCGGGGGAGGGCTTCAAGAGACCCAGTACTTC,CASSQLGGGLQETQYF
NA,TRBV21-1,NA,TRBJ2-7,TGTGCCAGCACCCCCAGGCGGGGTTACGAGCAGTACTTC,CASTPRRGYEQYF
NA,TRBV7-2,NA,TRBJ2-1,TGTGCCAGCAGCTTAGGTGGCGGGACTTCGGCCTACAATGAGCAGTTCTTC,CASSLGGGTSAYNEQFF
NA,TRBV7-9,TRBD1,TRBJ2-1,TGTTCCAGCAGCCCACAAAGCGGGACAGGGAACAATGAGCAGTTCTTC,CSSSPQSGTGNNEQFF
NA,TRBV27,NA,TRBJ1-5,TGTGCCAGCAGTTTCTTCGGAGGGAGCAATCAGCCCCAGCATTTT,CASSFFGGSNQPQHF
NA,TRBV18,NA,TRBJ1-1,TGTGCCAGCTCACCACGTCTAGGTATGAACACTGAAGCTTTCTTT,CASSPRLGMNTEAFF
NA,TRBV4-1,NA,TRBJ2-1,TGCGCCAGCAGCCAAGATCAAAGTAGCGACTCCTACAATGAGCAGTTCTTC,CASSQDQSSDSYNEQFF
NA,TRBV29-1,TRBD1,TRBJ2-2,TGCAGCGTTGAGGGCTCAGGGGGTTCCACCGGGGAGCTGTTTTTT,CSVEGSGGSTGELFF
once,TRBV4-1,NA,TRBJ2-2,TGCGCCAGCAGCCAAGTTCGGCAGGGGAACACCGGGGAGCTGTTTTTT,CASSQVRQGNTGELFF
NA,TRBV19,NA,TRBJ2-5,TGTGCCAGTAGTAGGATGGCAGGGGAGACCCAGTACTTC,CASSRMAGETQYF
NA,TRBV25-1,NA,TRBJ2-5,TGTGCCAGCAGTGAGGGGACAACCTCCAAGGGGACCCAGTACTTC,CASSEGTTSKGTQYF
NA,TRBV6-5,TRBD1,TRBJ2-3,TGTGCCAGCAGTGCCGGGACAGGGAGCACAGATACGCAGTATTTT,CASSAGTGSTDTQYF
NA,TRBV5-1,NA,TRBJ1-3,TGCGCCAGCAGCTTGGAAGGAGTAGGTGGAAACACCATATATTTT,CASSLEGVGGNTIYF
NA,TRBV2,NA,TRBJ1-1,TGTGCCAGCAGTGAAGACAGAGCTAACACTGAAGCTTTCTTT,CASSEDRANTEAFF
NA,TRBV6-1,NA,TRBJ2-3,TGTGCCAGCAGTGTTAAAAATACGCAGTATTTT,CASSVKNTQYF
NA,TRBV6-6,NA,TRBJ1-2,TGTGCCAGCAGTGGCGGGACGGCGAACTATGGCTACACCTTC,CASSGGTANYGYTF
once,TRBV5-1,NA,TRBJ1-2,TGCGCCAGCAGCCATGACACTTACTATGGCTACACCTTC,CASSHDTYYGYTF
NA,TRBV6-1,TRBD1,TRBJ2-2,TGTGCCAGCATCGAGACAGGGGGCTGGGTCGGGGAGCTGTTTTTT,CASIETGGWVGELFF
NA,TRBV27,TRBD1,TRBJ1-2,TGTGCCAGCAGTTTATCCGGGACAGGGTCCAATGGCTACACCTTC,CASSLSGTGSNGYTF
NA,TRBV7-9,NA,TRBJ2-7,TGTGCCAGCAGCTTAGGGGAAACAGGCGAGCAGTACTTC,CASSLGETGEQYF
NA,TRBV28,TRBD2,TRBJ2-1,TGTGCCAGCAGTGACCTGATAGCGGGAGTTGGAAATGAGCAGTTCTTC,CASSDLIAGVGNEQFF
NA,TRBV6-7,TRBD1,TRBJ1-2,TGTGCCAGCAGCCGAGAGGACAGGGGGCCTGATGGCTACACCTTC,CASSREDRGPDGYTF
NA,TRBV29-1,NA,TRBJ2-7,TGCAGCATCCTAGCGACCTACGAGCAGTACTTC,CSILATYEQYF
NA,TRBV7-6,NA,TRBJ2-3,TGTGCCAGCAGCTTACAGTTCCAAGATACGCAGTATTTT,CASSLQFQDTQYF
NA,TRBV2,TRBD2,TRBJ2-7,TGTGCCAGCGGGACTAGCGGGACAGGCTCCTACGAGCAGTACTTC,CASGTSGTGSYEQYF
once,TRBV15,TRBD2,TRBJ2-2,TGTGCCACCAGCAGCTTAGCGGGAGGGCCGGACACCGGGGAGCTGTTTTTT,CATSSLAGGPDTGELFF
NA,TRBV9,TRBD1,TRBJ2-3,TGTGCCAGCAGACGCCAGACAGGGTGGATTTGGACGCAGTATTTT,CASRRQTGWIWTQYF
NA,TRBV6-6,NA,TRBJ1-5,TGTGCCAGCAGTTACGAGTCCTCCCCCAATCAGCCCCAGCATTTT,CASSYESSPNQPQHF
few,TRBV5-1,TRBD2,TRBJ2-1,TGCGCCAGCAGCGAAGGGACTAGCGGGAGGGCTGGGAATGAGCAGTTCTTC,CASSEGTSGRAGNEQFF
NA,TRBV29-1,NA,TRBJ2-5,TGCAGCGTTGATGGGGACTACCAAGAGACCCAGTACTTC,CSVDGDYQETQYF
NA,TRBV6-1,TRBD2,TRBJ2-2,TGTGCCAGCAGTGAACTAGGGCTAGCGGGAGGTACCGGGGAGCTGTTTTTT,CASSELGLAGGTGELFF
NA,TRBV7-6,NA,TRBJ2-5,TGTGCCAGCAGCTCGCCGACTCTCCAAGAGACCCAGTACTTC,CASSSPTLQETQYF
few,TRBV13,TRBD1,TRBJ1-6,TGTGCCAGCAGCTTACAAACCGGGACAGACTATAATTCACCCCTCCACTTT,CASSLQTGTDYNSPLHF
NA,TRBV30,TRBD2,TRBJ2-3,TGTGCCTGGAGTGTGGCGGGAGCCTTTGTAGATACGCAGTATTTT,CAWSVAGAFVDTQYF
NA,TRBV5-1,NA,TRBJ2-2,TGCGCCAGCAGCCTAGGCACGGGCGGGGAGCTGTTTTTT,CASSLGTGGELFF
NA,TRBV7-2,NA,TRBJ1-1,TGTGCCAGCAGCTCGGCGGGCCTAGGGACTGAAGCTTTCTTT,CASSSAGLGTEAFF
NA,TRBV18,NA,TRBJ2-7,TGTGCCAGCTCACCAAGGGGCTACGAGCAGTACTTC,CASSPRGYEQYF
NA,TRBV11-3,TRBD2,TRBJ2-1,TGTGCCAGCAGCCCGACTAGCGGGAGGGGCAATGAGCAGTTCTTC,CASSPTSGRGNEQFF
NA,TRBV5-4,NA,TRBJ2-3,TGTGCCAGCAGCTCGAGGGGGACAGATACGCAGTATTTT,CASSSRGTDTQYF
NA,TRBV15,NA,TRBJ1-5,TGTGCCACCAGCCTCGGGGGGGCAAGCAATCAGCCCCAGCATTTT,CATSLGGASNQPQHF
NA,TRBV4-2,NA,TRBJ1-5,TGTGCCAGCAGCCAGGAAATGGGGAGGAATCAGCCCCAGCATTTT,CASSQEMGRNQPQHF